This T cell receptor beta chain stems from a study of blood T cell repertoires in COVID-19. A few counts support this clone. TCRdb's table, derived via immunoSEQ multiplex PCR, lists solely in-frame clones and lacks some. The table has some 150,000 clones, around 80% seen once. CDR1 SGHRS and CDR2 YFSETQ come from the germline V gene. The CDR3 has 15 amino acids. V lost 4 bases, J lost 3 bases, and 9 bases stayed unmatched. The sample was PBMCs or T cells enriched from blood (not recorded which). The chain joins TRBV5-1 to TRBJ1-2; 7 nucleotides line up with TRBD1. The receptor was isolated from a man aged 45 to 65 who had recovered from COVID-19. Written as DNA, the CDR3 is TGCGCCAGCAGCATAGGCCCCGGACAGGACTATGGCTACACCTTC. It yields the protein CASSIGPGQDYGYTF.